This T cell receptor (beta chain) stems from a study of T-cell reconstitution after alpha-beta-depleted transplantation in children. Germline CDR1 KGHSH, CDR2 LQKENI. Trimming left V 6 bases short and J 2 bases short, with 17 bases between. The CDR3 is 15 amino acids. Unique molecular identifiers were incorporated when the TCRbeta library was constructed. In TCRdb, the PCR reads were re-called with MiXCR into one record per CDR3 protein. In the table there are about 980,000 distinct CDR3 sequences, about 30% of which are singletons. The V and J genes are TRBV18 and TRBJ2-7; possible D gene TRBD2, 6 bases. The specimen comprised PBMCs, mostly from graft donor cells, sampled 360 days after TCRalphabeta/CD19-depleted stem cell transplant. The receptor was derived from a boy under three years old who had a stem cell transplant for SCID, so the T cells may come from the graft donor. The DNA for the CDR3 is TGTGCCAGCTCGAGCTTCGGGGGTTCAACCTACGAGCAGTACTTC. Its translation is CASSSFGGSTYEQYF.